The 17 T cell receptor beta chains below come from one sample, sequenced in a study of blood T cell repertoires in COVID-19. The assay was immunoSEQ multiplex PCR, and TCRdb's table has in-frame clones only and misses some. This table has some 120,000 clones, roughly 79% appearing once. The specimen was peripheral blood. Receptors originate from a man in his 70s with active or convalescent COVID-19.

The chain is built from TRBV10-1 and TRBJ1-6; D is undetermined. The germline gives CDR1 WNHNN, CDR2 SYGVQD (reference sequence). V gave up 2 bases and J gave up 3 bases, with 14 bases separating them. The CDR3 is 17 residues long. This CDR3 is CASSENPHRIYNSPLHF. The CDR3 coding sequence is TGCGCCAGCAGTGAGAACCCCCACAGAATCTATAATTCACCCCTCCACTTT.

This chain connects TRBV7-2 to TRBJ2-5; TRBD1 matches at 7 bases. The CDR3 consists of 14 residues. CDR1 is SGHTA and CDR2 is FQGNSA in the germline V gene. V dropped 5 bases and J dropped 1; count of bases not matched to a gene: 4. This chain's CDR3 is CASSVHRGQETQYF. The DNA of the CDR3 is TGTGCCAGCAGCGTACACAGGGGCCAAGAGACCCAGTACTTC.

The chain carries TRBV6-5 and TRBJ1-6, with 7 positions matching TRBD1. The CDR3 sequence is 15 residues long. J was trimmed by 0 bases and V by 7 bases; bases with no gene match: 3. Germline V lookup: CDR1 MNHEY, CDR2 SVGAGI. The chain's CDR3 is CASKGASSYNSPLHF. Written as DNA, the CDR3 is TGTGCCAGCAAGGGGGCCAGCTCCTATAATTCACCCCTCCACTTT.

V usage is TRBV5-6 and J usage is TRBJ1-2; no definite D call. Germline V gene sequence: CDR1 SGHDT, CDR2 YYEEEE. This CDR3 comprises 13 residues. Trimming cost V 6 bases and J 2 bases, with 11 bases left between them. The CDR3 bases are TGTGCCAGCACCCTACCGGGGAACTATGGCTACACCTTC. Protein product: CASTLPGNYGYTF.

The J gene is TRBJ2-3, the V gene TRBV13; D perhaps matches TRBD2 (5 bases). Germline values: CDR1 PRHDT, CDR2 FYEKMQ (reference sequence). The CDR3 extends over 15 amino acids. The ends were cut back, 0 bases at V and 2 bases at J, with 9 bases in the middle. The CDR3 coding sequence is TGTGCCAGCAGCTTAGGGACTGGACTCACAGATACGCAGTATTTT. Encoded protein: CASSLGTGLTDTQYF.

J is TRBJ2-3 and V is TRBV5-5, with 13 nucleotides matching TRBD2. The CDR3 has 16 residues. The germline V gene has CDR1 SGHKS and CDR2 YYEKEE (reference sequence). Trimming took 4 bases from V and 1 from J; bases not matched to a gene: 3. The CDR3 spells CASSGGTSGGTDTQYF. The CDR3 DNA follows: TGTGCCAGCAGCGGGGGGACTAGCGGGGGCACAGATACGCAGTATTTT.

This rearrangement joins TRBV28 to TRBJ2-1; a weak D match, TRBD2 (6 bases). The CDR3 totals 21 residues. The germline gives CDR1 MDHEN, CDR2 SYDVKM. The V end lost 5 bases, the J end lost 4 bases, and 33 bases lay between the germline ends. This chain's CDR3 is CASSARQTLARPLPLYNEQFF. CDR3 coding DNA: TGTGCCAGCAGTGCCCGCCAAACCCTAGCGAGGCCTCTTCCCCTTTACAATGAGCAGTTCTTC.

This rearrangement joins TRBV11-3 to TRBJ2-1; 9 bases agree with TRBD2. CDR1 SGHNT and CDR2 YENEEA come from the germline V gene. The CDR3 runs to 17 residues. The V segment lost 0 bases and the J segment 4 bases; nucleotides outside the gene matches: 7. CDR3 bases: TGTGCCAGCAGCTTAGATCGTGGGCTAGCGGGGTACAATGAGCAGTTCTTC. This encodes CASSLDRGLAGYNEQFF.

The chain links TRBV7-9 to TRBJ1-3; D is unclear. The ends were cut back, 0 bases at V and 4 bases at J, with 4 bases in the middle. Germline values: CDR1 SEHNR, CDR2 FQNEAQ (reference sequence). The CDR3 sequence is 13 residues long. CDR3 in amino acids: CASSLAGGNTIYF. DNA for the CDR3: TGTGCCAGCAGCTTAGCGGGCGGAAACACCATATATTTT. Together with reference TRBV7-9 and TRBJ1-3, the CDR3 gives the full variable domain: DTGVSQNPRHKITKRGQNVTFRCDPISEHNRLYWYRQTLGQGPEFLTYFQNEAQLEKSRLLSDRFSAERPKGSFSTLEIQRTEQGDSAMYLCASSLAGGNTIYFGEGSWLTVV.

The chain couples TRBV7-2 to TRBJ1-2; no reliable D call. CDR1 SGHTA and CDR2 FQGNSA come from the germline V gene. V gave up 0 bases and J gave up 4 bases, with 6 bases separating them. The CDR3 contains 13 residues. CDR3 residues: CASSLAGSYGYTF. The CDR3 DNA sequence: TGTGCCAGCAGCTTAGCCGGGAGCTATGGCTACACCTTC.

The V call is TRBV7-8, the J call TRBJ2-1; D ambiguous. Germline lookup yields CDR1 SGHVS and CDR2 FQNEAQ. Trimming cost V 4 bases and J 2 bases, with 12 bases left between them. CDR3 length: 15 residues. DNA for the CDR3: TGTGCCAGCAGCTCGATCTCTGACACCTACAATGAGCAGTTCTTC. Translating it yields CASSSISDTYNEQFF. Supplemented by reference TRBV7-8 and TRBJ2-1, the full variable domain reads GAGVSQSPRYKVAKRGQDVALRCDPISGHVSLFWYQQALGQGPEFLTYFQNEAQLDKSGLPSDRFFAERPEGSVSTLKIQRTQQEDSAVYLCASSSISDTYNEQFFGPGTRLTVL.

CDR3 DNA: TGTGCCAGCACGGGAGGATACAATGAGCAGTTCTTC. Translating gives CASTGGYNEQFF. The V call is TRBV2, the J call TRBJ2-1; 7 positions agree with TRBD2. J gave up 4 bases and V 7 bases, and 1 base lay outside the gene matches. The germline V gene encodes CDR1 SNHLY and CDR2 FYNNEI. The CDR3 covers 12 residues.

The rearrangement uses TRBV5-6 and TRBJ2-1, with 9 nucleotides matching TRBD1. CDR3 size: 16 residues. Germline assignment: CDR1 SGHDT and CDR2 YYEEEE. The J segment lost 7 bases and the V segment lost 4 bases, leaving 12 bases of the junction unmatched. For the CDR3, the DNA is TGTGCCAGCAGCCCCATTGACAGGGGGACGGGGAATGAGCAGTTCTTC. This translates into CASSPIDRGTGNEQFF.

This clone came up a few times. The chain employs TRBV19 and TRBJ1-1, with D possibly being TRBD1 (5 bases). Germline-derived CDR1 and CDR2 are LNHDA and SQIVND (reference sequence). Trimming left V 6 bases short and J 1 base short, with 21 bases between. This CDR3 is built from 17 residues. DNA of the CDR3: TGTGCCAGTAGAGACATTGGGGCGGCACAATGGAACACTGAAGCTTTCTTT. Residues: CASRDIGAAQWNTEAFF.

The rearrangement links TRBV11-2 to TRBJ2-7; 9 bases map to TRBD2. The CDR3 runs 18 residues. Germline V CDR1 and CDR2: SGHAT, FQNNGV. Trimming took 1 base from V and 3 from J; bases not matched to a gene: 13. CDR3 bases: TGTGCCAGCAGCTTAGCGGCTAGCGGGACCCCCCTCCTCTACGAGCAGTACTTC. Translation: CASSLAASGTPLLYEQYF.

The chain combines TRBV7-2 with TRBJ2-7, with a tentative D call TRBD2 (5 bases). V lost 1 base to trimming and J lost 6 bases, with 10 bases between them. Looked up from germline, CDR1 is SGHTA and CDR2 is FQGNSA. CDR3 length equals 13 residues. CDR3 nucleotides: TGTGCCAGCAGCTTAGGGAGGCTCTCCGAGCAGTACTTC. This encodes CASSLGRLSEQYF.

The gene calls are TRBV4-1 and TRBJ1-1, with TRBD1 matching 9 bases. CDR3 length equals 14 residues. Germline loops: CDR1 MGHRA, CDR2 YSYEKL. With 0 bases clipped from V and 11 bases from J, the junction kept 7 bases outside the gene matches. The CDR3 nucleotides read TGCGCCAGCAGCCAAGACACAGGGGGCTTAGGGGCTTTCTTT. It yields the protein CASSQDTGGLGAFF.